The 31 T cell receptor beta chains in this list originate from one sample, sequenced in a study of CD8 T cells in ankylosing spondylitis. TCRdb processed the 5' RACE reads anew with MiXCR; each CDR3 protein has one entry. The table lists about 450,000 distinct CDR3 sequences, about 25% of them singletons, with 0.89% in the top ten. Notes on the study in general: Within ankylosing spondylitis blood, a TCR beta motif made up of several highly homologous variants appeared to be characteristic.

No antigen has been assigned to these receptors. Input material: blood, either unsorted or a sorted T cell fraction (not recorded which). These receptors were collected from a male donor with ankylosing spondylitis.

This clonotype showed up just a few times. V gene TRBV5-1 combines with J gene TRBJ2-5; D is unresolved. There are 12 residues in the CDR3. CDR1 is SGHRS and CDR2 is YFSETQ in the germline V gene. V lost 0 bases and J 4 bases, leaving 4 bases between the germline ends. CDR3 sequence: CASSLGLETQYF. CDR3 DNA: TGCGCCAGCAGCTTGGGTCTAGAGACCCAGTACTTC.

This clonotype occurred a few times. The chain is built from TRBV19 and TRBJ1-2, with 9 bases lining up with TRBD1. With 3 bases clipped from V and 8 bases from J, the junction kept 7 bases outside the gene matches. Looked up from germline, CDR1 is LNHDA and CDR2 is SQIVND (reference sequence). The CDR3 has 14 amino acids. In nucleotides, the CDR3 is TGTGCCAGTAGTATTGCCCGGACAGGGGACGGCTACACCTTC. Its protein product is CASSIARTGDGYTF.

The chain combines TRBV20-1 with TRBJ2-3, with 9 positions matching TRBD2. The CDR3 length is 17 residues. The germline V gene encodes CDR1 DFQATT and CDR2 SNEGSKA (reference sequence). The ends lost 2 bases at V and 1 base at J; junction bases unmatched: 10. Here the CDR3 reads CSARSPPRTSGTDTQYF. The CDR3 DNA is TGCAGTGCTAGATCCCCTCCTCGGACTAGCGGCACAGATACGCAGTATTTT.

This clonotype has only a few counts. The chain is built from TRBV29-1 and TRBJ2-7; 11 nucleotides align to TRBD2. V dropped 6 bases and J dropped 0; count of bases not matched to a gene: 4. This CDR3 comprises 14 residues. Looked up from germline, CDR1 is SQVTM and CDR2 is ANQGSEA. The CDR3 nucleotides are TGCAGCGTCGGTACTAGCGGGAGCTCCTACGAGCAGTACTTC. Residues: CSVGTSGSSYEQYF.

V and J are TRBV6-1 and TRBJ2-4; D unresolved. There are 12 residues in the CDR3. The V gene's germline CDR1 is MNHNS and CDR2 SASEGT. V was clipped by 4 bases and J by 6 bases, with 7 bases between them. The CDR3 is CASSVALNIQYF. CDR3 in DNA: TGTGCCAGCAGTGTGGCGCTAAACATTCAGTACTTC.

This clonotype was counted only a few times. The chain is built from TRBV5-1 and TRBJ2-1; D may be TRBD1 or TRBD2 (5 bases each). Germline CDR1 and CDR2: SGHRS and YFSETQ. This CDR3 is 14 amino acids long. Deletions cut 0 bases from V and 8 bases from J, with 12 bases between. The CDR3 sequence: CASSLAGALDEQFF. DNA of the CDR3: TGCGCCAGCAGCTTGGCCGGGGCCCTGGATGAGCAGTTCTTC.

The J gene is TRBJ2-1, the V gene TRBV13, with 11 bases aligning to TRBD2. This CDR3 region has 16 residues. With 0 bases clipped from V and 4 bases from J, the junction kept 2 bases outside the gene matches. CDR1 and CDR2 (germline): PRHDT, FYEKMQ (reference sequence). The CDR3: CASSLGSGREYNEQFF. CDR3 nucleotides: TGTGCCAGCAGCTTAGGTAGCGGGAGGGAATACAATGAGCAGTTCTTC.

The chain uses TRBV7-2 and TRBJ2-1; 16 bases are a match to TRBD2. The V gene end was trimmed by 7 bases and the J gene end by 12 bases; junction bases not matched to a gene: 6. The CDR3 loop spans 14 amino acids. Germline assignment: CDR1 SGHTA and CDR2 FQGNSA. CDR3 coding DNA: TGTGCCAGCACCTTGGGACTAGCGGGAGGGCGGCAGTTCTTC. Its protein product is CASTLGLAGGRQFF.

This clonotype was recorded a few times. The chain has TRBV29-1 and TRBJ2-2, with 12 bases that match TRBD2. With 7 bases clipped from V and 6 bases from J, the junction kept 6 bases outside the gene matches. Per germline, CDR1 SQVTM and CDR2 ANQGSEA. The CDR3 contains 14 residues. CDR3 in DNA: TGCAGCGCCGGACTAGCGGGATTTGCCGGGGAGCTGTTTTTT. Residues: CSAGLAGFAGELFF.

This clonotype has only a few counts. The V gene is TRBV20-1, the J gene TRBJ2-7; the D gene is possibly TRBD2 (5 bases). Germline CDR1 is DFQATT and CDR2 is SNEGSKA (reference sequence). With 1 base removed from V and 0 bases from J, the gap between germline ends came to 10 bases. This CDR3 comprises 14 residues. CDR3 nucleotide sequence: TGCAGTGCTAGAGTGGAAGGGAGCTCCTACGAGCAGTACTTC. This codes for CSARVEGSSYEQYF.

The chain employs TRBV20-1 and TRBJ2-7, with TRBD2 as a possible D gene (5 bases). This CDR3 is 12 amino acids long. Germline values: CDR1 DFQATT, CDR2 SNEGSKA (reference sequence). The V end was cut by 5 bases, the J end by 2 bases, with 10 bases between. The CDR3 is CSALDSTYEQYV. In nucleotides, the CDR3 is TGCAGTGCTTTGGACTCTACCTACGAGCAGTACGTC.

The V gene is TRBV29-1, the J gene TRBJ2-3; D remains ambiguous. The V end was cut by 8 bases, the J end by 2 bases, with 11 bases between. From germline, CDR1 is SQVTM and CDR2 ANQGSEA. The CDR3 runs 12 residues. Here the CDR3 DNA reads TGCAGCTTCAACCCCTCCACAGATACGCAGTATTTT. Its protein is CSFNPSTDTQYF.

This chain connects TRBV6-6 to TRBJ2-4; D may be TRBD1 or TRBD2 (6 bases each). The CDR3 is 12 amino acids. V lost 6 bases and J lost 9, with 12 bases in between. Germline CDR1 and CDR2: MNHNY and SVGAGI (reference sequence). CDR3 bases: TGTGCCAGCAGAGGGGGGCTCGGCATTCAGTACTTC. Residues: CASRGGLGIQYF.

This clonotype was picked up one time. This chain connects TRBV5-5 to TRBJ2-5; unclear D gene. The V end was cut by 4 bases, the J end by 2 bases, with 9 bases between. The CDR3 contains 13 residues. From germline, CDR1 is SGHKS and CDR2 YYEKEE (reference sequence). The chain's CDR3 is CASSVTDQETQYF. The CDR3 region has the DNA TGTGCCAGCAGCGTCACAGATCAAGAGACCCAGTACTTC.

The chain couples TRBV27 to TRBJ1-1; D might be TRBD1 (6 bases). V was shortened by 6 bases and J by 5 bases, with 16 bases between the two germline ends. Germline V gene sequence: CDR1 MNHEY, CDR2 SMNVEV (reference sequence). The CDR3 spans 14 residues. For the CDR3, the DNA is TGTGCCAGCAGCCGCCAGGGGCTGGAGACTGAAGCTTTCTTT. Residues: CASSRQGLETEAFF.

The chain couples TRBV7-2 to TRBJ2-5, with a tentative D call TRBD1 (5 bases). The CDR3 spans 15 residues. V dropped 5 bases and J dropped 1 base, with 14 bases sitting between them. Germline CDR1 SGHTA, CDR2 FQGNSA. CDR3 nucleotides: TGTGCCAGCAGCCATATCAGGGAAGGCCAAGAGACCCAGTACTTC. As protein: CASSHIREGQETQYF.

A remark on this clonotype: The junction departs from the called germline gene at one end, perhaps through a read error. This chain connects TRBV6-1 to TRBJ2-1, with TRBD1 matching over 8 bases. Germline CDR1 MNHNS, CDR2 SASEGT. This CDR3 has 15 residues. CDR3 nucleotides: TGTGCCAGCGGGGACAGGCCAGCTTCCTACAATGAGCAGTTGTTC. Translated, it gives CASGDRPASYNEQLF.

In its sample, this clonotype was seen once. This chain joins TRBV2 and TRBJ2-3, with TRBD2 as a possible D gene (7 bases). Trimming took 6 bases from V and 8 from J, leaving 18 bases between them. There are 14 residues in the CDR3. Germline V CDR1 and CDR2: SNHLY, FYNNEI. CDR3 region: CASRPGAGAPTQYF. In nucleotides, the CDR3 is TGTGCCAGCAGGCCGGGGGCGGGAGCCCCTACGCAGTATTTT.

Only a few counts were recorded for this clonotype. This chain uses TRBV12-3 or TRBV12-4 with TRBJ2-5; either TRBD1 or TRBD2 may fit D (6 bases each). V shed 6 bases and J shed 5 bases, with 16 bases lying between them. The CDR3 runs 14 residues. The DNA for the CDR3 is TGTGCCAGCAGACTGACAGGAGGGAGGGAGACCCAGTACTTC. Translated, it gives CASRLTGGRETQYF.

This clonotype came up a few times. This chain joins TRBV20-1 and TRBJ1-6; D is unclear. The CDR3 runs to 14 residues. V was pared by 5 bases and J by 10 bases, with 18 bases between. Germline V gene sequence: CDR1 DFQATT, CDR2 SNEGSKA (reference sequence). The CDR3 region is CSAPRPGGGSPLHF. CDR3 coding DNA: TGCAGTGCTCCCCGGCCCGGAGGAGGATCACCCCTCCACTTT.

The chain combines TRBV5-1 with TRBJ2-1, with TRBD2 identical over 14 bases. Losses at the gene ends were 4 bases for V and 8 bases for J; bases not matched to a gene: 8. This CDR3 spans 16 amino acids. Germline CDR1 and CDR2: SGHRS and YFSETQ. CDR3 protein: CASSLGLAGVPDEQFF. In nucleotides, the CDR3 is TGCGCCAGCAGCCTGGGACTAGCGGGAGTACCGGATGAGCAGTTCTTC.

This clonotype was picked up a small number of times. The chain employs TRBV20-1 and TRBJ1-5, with a tentative D call TRBD1 (5 bases). This CDR3 has 12 amino acids. V was trimmed by 6 bases and J by 6 bases, leaving 12 bases between them. Per the germline V gene, CDR1 is DFQATT and CDR2 is SNEGSKA (reference sequence). The CDR3 coding sequence is TGCAGTGCCCAGGCGGGGACTCAGCCCCAGCATTTT. As protein: CSAQAGTQPQHF.

CDR3: CSVWTGDGYTF. For the CDR3, the DNA is TGCAGCGTTTGGACAGGGGATGGCTACACCTTC. V usage is TRBV29-1 and J usage is TRBJ1-2; 9 nucleotides line up with TRBD1. The germline V gene has CDR1 SQVTM and CDR2 ANQGSEA. The V and J ends lost 5 bases and 6 bases, in that order; junction bases with no gene match: 1. This CDR3 spans 11 amino acids.

The chain employs TRBV5-6 and TRBJ2-3; TRBD1 is a possible D gene (5 bases). V lost 1 base, J lost 4 bases, and 7 bases lay in between. CDR3 length: 13 amino acids. Looked up from germline, CDR1 is SGHDT and CDR2 is YYEEEE. DNA of the CDR3: TGTGCCAGCAGCTTGTTCAGGGCAGATACGCAGTATTTT. This translates into CASSLFRADTQYF.

This clonotype was observed many times. The rearrangement links TRBV19 to TRBJ2-1, with 14 bases matching TRBD2. The CDR3 contains 15 residues. V trimming: 3 bases; J trimming: 6 bases; junction bases outside the gene matches: 1. Per the germline V gene, CDR1 is LNHDA and CDR2 is SQIVND (reference sequence). The CDR3 is CASSIGTSGSNEQFF. The CDR3 nucleotides are TGTGCCAGTAGTATTGGGACTAGCGGGAGCAATGAGCAGTTCTTC.

J is TRBJ2-4 and V is TRBV11-2; D gene unclear. V lost 3 bases, J lost 0 bases, and 9 bases lay in between. CDR1 is SGHAT and CDR2 is FQNNGV in the germline V gene. The CDR3 totals 15 residues. In DNA, the CDR3 is TGTGCCAGCAGCTTCCGGATGGGAGCCAAAAACATTCAGTACTTC. Encoded protein: CASSFRMGAKNIQYF.

This clonotype occurred a few times. The chain is built from TRBV29-1 and TRBJ1-1; D unresolved. Trimming pared 4 bases from V and 4 bases from J, leaving 7 bases between. CDR1 is SQVTM and CDR2 is ANQGSEA in the germline V gene. This CDR3 region has 11 residues. The CDR3 here is CSVVGGTEAFF. The CDR3, as DNA: TGCAGCGTTGTAGGAGGCACTGAAGCTTTCTTT. The whole variable domain, filled in from reference TRBV29-1 and TRBJ1-1, reads SAVISQKPSRDICQRGTSLTIQCQVDSQVTMMFWYRQQPGQSLTLIATANQGSEATYESGFVIDKFPISRPNLTFSTLTVSNMSPEDSSIYLCSVVGGTEAFFGQGTRLTVV.

The chain is built from TRBV7-8 and TRBJ2-5; TRBD2 is a possible D gene (6 bases). Germline V lookup: CDR1 SGHVS, CDR2 FQNEAQ. V lost 5 bases to trimming and J lost 5 bases, with 18 bases between them. The CDR3 contains 15 residues. The DNA for the CDR3 is TGTGCCAGCAGCCTAAGGACTACCCGTGGGGAGACCCAGTACTTC. It codes for CASSLRTTRGETQYF.

In this sample, this clonotype turned up a few times. The V gene is TRBV24-1, the J gene TRBJ1-1; D gene uncertain. V was shortened by 3 bases and J by 1 base, with 5 bases between the two germline ends. CDR1 and CDR2 from the germline V gene are KGHDR and SFDVKD. CDR3 length: 13 amino acids. The CDR3: CATSDPGNTEAFF. In DNA, the CDR3 is TGTGCCACCAGTGATCCGGGGAACACTGAAGCTTTCTTT.

V is TRBV29-1 and J is TRBJ1-2; possible D gene TRBD1, 5 bases. There are 12 residues in the CDR3. Trimming pared 5 bases from V and 4 bases from J, leaving 11 bases between. Germline CDR1 SQVTM, CDR2 ANQGSEA. CDR3 amino acids: CSVMTALYGYTF. The DNA of the CDR3 is TGCAGCGTTATGACAGCCCTCTATGGCTACACCTTC.

This clonotype occurred a few times. The chain recombines TRBV12-3 or TRBV12-4 with TRBJ1-1, with a weak D call TRBD1 (5 bases). V gave up 6 bases and J gave up 4 bases, with 15 bases separating them. There are 14 residues in the CDR3. The CDR3 loop is CASSSSGVGTEAFF. The CDR3 region has the DNA TGTGCCAGCAGCTCCTCGGGGGTGGGCACTGAAGCTTTCTTT.